This T cell receptor beta chain stems from a study of identical twins. Overall study findings and caveats: The study reached conclusions through statistical analysis that was cross-sectional, not following the same donors.

Points on this clonotype: Its antigen remains unknown.

MiXCR was run by TCRdb on the 5' RACE reads, yielding one entry per CDR3 protein. Here the sample spans 690,000 or so distinct CDR3 sequences, approximately 9% being singletons. This CDR3 is 14 amino acids long. V gave up 8 bases and J gave up 4 bases; unmatched junction bases: 7. Germline values: CDR1 WSHSY, CDR2 SAAADI. The data were also submitted as part of a second study, on yellow fever vaccine responses in identical twins.

The sequence was obtained from a woman between 18 and 29 years old in good health. The gene calls are TRBV10-2 and TRBJ2-1; the match to TRBD1 covers 8 bases. Source material: PBMCs. This CDR3 is CASGGTGPYNEQFF. The CDR3 nucleotides read TGCGCCAGCGGGGGGACAGGCCCTTACAATGAGCAGTTCTTC.